The present TCR beta chain was sequenced within a study of blood T cell repertoires in COVID-19. For the study at large: Sites in the United States, Italy and Spain provided acute and convalescent COVID-19 samples.

Methods used by the authors: Reference gene primer amplification in the assay estimated nucleated cell counts. Libraries were prepared by immunoSEQ multiplex PCR; TCRdb keeps only in-frame clonotypes and omits some of them. From that table come the V and J calls and clone size; the DNA was used to work out D and trimming. Of 200,000 to 300,000 clones listed, 85% are singletons. The study drew participants aged about 18 to 95 years from 20 to 30 US areas. Participant reports of clinical history set cohort assignment. CDR1 is LGHNA and CDR2 is YSLEER in the germline V gene. CDR3 length: 15 residues. The V gene end was trimmed by 1 base and the J gene end by 8 bases; junction bases not matched to a gene: 8.

The V and J genes are TRBV4-3 and TRBJ2-1; TRBD1 agrees at 7 bases. Sequencing was carried out using PBMCs or T cells enriched from blood (not recorded which). The clonotype comes from a woman aged 45-59 years with acute COVID-19. CDR3 coding DNA: TGCGCCAGCAGCCAAGGACAGGGTTCGCTCGATGAGCAGTTCTTC. This encodes CASSQGQGSLDEQFF.